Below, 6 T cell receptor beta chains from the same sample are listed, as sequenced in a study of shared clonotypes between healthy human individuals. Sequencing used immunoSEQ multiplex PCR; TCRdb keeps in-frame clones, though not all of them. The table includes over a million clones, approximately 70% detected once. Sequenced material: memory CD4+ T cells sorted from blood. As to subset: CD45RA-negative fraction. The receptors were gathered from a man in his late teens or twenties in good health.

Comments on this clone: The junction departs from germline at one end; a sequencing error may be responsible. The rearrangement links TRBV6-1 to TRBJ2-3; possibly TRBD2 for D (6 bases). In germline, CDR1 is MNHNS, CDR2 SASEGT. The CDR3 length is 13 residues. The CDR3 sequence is CAGRSSEGDTQYF. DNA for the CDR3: TGTGCCGGCAGAAGCTCGGAGGGAGATACGCAGTATTTT.

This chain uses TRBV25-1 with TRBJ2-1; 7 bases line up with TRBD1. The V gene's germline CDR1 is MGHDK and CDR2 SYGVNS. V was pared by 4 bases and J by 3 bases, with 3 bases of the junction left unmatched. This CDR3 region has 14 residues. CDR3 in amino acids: CASSGTGFYNEQFF. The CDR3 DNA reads TGTGCCAGCAGTGGGACAGGCTTCTACAATGAGCAGTTCTTC.

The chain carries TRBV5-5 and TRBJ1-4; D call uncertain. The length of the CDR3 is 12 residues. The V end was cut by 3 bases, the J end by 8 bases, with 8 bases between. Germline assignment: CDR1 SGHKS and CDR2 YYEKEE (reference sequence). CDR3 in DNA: TGTGCCAGCAGCTCGGGATCGGAAAAACTGTTTTTT. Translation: CASSSGSEKLFF.

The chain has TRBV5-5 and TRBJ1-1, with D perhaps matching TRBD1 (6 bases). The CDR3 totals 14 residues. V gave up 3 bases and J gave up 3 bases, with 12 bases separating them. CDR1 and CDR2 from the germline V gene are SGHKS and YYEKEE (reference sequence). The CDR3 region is CASSSDRPYTEAFF. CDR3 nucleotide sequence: TGTGCCAGCAGCTCAGACAGGCCCTACACTGAAGCTTTCTTT.

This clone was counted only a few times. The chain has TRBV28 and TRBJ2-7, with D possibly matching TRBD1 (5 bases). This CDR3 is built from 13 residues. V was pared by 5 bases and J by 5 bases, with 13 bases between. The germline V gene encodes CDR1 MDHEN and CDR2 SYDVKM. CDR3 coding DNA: TGTGCCAGCAGTCTGTCAGGGAAGCACGAGCAGTACTTC. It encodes CASSLSGKHEQYF.

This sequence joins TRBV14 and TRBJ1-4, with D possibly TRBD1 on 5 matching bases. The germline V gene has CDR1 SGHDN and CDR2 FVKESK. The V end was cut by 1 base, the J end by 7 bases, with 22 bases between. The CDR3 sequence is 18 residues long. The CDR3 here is CASSQARVSGLIGEKLFF. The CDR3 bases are TGTGCCAGCAGCCAAGCCAGGGTGAGCGGGCTTATCGGTGAAAAACTGTTTTTT.